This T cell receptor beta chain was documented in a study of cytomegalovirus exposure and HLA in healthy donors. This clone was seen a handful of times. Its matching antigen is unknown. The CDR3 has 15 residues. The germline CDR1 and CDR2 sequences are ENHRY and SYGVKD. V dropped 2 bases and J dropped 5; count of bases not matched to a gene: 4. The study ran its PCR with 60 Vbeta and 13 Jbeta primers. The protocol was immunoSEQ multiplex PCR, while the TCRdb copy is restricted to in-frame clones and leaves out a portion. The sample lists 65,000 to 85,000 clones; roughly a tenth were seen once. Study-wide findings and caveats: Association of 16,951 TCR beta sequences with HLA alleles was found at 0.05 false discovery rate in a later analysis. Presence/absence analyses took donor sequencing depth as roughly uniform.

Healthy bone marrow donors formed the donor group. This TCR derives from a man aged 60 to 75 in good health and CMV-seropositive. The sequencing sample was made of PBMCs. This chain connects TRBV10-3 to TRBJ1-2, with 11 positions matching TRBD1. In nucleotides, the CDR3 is TGTGCCATCAGTGAGCCCAGGGACAGGGGGTATGGCTACACCTTC. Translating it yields CAISEPRDRGYGYTF.